This T cell receptor (beta chain) was captured in a study of blood T cell repertoires in COVID-19. The CDR3 consists of 14 residues. The germline V gene encodes CDR1 GTSNPN and CDR2 SVGIG (reference sequence). V was clipped by 5 bases and J by 6 bases, with 18 bases between them. Authors' analysis steps: Cell counts per sample came from amplifying reference gene primers. Data came from immunoSEQ multiplex PCR; TCRdb stores just in-frame clones and leaves some out. The DNA gave D and trimming, while V, J and clone size come from that table. This sample has roughly 260,000 clones, with approximately 83% found just once.

V gene TRBV30 combines with J gene TRBJ2-3, with D possibly matching TRBD2 (5 bases). Sequencing input: PBMCs or T cells enriched from blood (not recorded which). This clonotype originated in a woman between 45 and 60 years old who had recovered from COVID-19. The CDR3 sequence: CAWAIAIPGDTQYF. Here the CDR3 DNA reads TGTGCCTGGGCTATAGCGATTCCCGGGGATACGCAGTATTTT.